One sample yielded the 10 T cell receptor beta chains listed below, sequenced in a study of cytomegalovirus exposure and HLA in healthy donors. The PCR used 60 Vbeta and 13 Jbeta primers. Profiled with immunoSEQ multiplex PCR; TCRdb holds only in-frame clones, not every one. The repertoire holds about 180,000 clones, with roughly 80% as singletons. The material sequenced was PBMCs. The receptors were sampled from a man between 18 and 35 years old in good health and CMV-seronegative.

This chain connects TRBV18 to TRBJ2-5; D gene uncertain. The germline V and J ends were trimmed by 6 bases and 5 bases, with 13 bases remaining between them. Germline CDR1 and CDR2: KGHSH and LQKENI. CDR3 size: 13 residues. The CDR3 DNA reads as TGTGCCAGCTCCCCCGCCGGTGGTGAGACCCAGTACTTC. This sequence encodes CASSPAGGETQYF.

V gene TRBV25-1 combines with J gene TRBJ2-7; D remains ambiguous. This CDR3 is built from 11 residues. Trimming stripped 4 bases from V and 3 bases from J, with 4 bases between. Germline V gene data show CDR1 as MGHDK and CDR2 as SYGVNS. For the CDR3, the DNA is TGTGCCAGCAGTGGCGGCTACGAGCAGTACTTC. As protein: CASSGGYEQYF.

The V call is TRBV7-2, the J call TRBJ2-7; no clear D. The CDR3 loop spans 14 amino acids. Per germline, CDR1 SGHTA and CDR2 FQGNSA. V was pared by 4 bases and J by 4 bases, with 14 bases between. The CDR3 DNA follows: TGTGCCAGCAGCTCCCTATCGACTTCGTACGAGCAGTACTTC. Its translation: CASSSLSTSYEQYF.

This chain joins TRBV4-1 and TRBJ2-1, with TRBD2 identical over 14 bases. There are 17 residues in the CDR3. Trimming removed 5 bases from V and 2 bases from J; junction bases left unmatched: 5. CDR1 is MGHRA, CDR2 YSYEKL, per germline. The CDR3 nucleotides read TGCGCCAGCAGCAAGACTAGCGGGAGGGATACCTACAATGAGCAGTTCTTC. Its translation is CASSKTSGRDTYNEQFF.

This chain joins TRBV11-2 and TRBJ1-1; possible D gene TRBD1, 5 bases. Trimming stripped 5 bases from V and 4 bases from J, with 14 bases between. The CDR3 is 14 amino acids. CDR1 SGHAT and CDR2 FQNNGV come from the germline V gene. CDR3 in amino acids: CASSIAGGVTEAFF. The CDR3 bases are TGTGCCAGCAGCATTGCCGGGGGAGTCACTGAAGCTTTCTTT.

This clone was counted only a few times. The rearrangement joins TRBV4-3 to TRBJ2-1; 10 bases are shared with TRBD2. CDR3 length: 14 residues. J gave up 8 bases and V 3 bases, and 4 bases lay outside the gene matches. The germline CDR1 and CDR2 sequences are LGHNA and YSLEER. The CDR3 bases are TGCGCCAGCAGCCATCTAGCGGGAGTGGATGAGCAGTTCTTC. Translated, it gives CASSHLAGVDEQFF.

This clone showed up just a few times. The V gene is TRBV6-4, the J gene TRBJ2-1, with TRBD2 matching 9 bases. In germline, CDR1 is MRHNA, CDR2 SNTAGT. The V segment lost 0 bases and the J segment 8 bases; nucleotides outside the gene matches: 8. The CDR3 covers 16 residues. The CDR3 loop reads CASSDSGGGGFDEQFF. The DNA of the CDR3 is TGTGCCAGCAGTGACTCGGGCGGGGGGGGGTTCGATGAGCAGTTCTTC.

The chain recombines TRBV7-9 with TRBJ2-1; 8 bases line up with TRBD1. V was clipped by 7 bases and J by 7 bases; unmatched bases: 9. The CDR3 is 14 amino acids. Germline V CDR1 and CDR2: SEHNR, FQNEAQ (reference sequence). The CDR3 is CASTSTGDPNEQFF. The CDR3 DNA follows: TGTGCCAGCACTTCGACAGGGGACCCAAATGAGCAGTTCTTC.

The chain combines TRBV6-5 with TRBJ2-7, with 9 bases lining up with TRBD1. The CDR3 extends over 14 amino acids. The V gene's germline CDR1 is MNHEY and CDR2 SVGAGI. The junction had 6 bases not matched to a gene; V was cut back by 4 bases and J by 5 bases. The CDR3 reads CASSSGTGINEQYF. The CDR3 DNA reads TGTGCCAGCAGTTCCGGGACAGGGATCAACGAGCAGTACTTC.

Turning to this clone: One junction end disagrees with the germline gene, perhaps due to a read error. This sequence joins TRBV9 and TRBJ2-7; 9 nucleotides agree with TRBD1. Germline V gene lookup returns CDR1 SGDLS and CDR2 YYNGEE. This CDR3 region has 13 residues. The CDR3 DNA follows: TGTGCCAGCAGCGCGGGGGACAGGGAGGTTCGGGTCTTC. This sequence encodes CASSAGDREVRVF. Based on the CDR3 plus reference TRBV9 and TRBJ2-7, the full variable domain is DSGVTQTPKHLITATGQRVTLRCSPRSGDLSVYWYQQSLDQGLQFLIQYYNGEERAKGNILERFSAQQFPDLHSELNLSSLELGDSALYFCASSAGDREVRVFGPGTRLTVT.